This T cell receptor beta chain was recorded in a study of blood T cell repertoires in COVID-19. Study overall: Nucleic acid was either cDNA or gDNA, and it came from T cells, B-cell-depleted T cells, or PBMCs.

Libraries were prepared by immunoSEQ multiplex PCR; TCRdb keeps only in-frame clonotypes and omits some of them. The table shows 150,000 to 200,000 clones, with over 85% occurring only once. V trimming: 5 bases; J trimming: 4 bases; junction bases outside the gene matches: 4. The length of the CDR3 is 15 residues. The germline V gene encodes CDR1 SEHNR and CDR2 FQNEAQ (reference sequence). The gene calls are TRBV7-9 and TRBJ2-5; 13 positions match TRBD2. The specimen sequenced was peripheral blood. The source is a man between 60 and 70 years old with active or convalescent COVID-19. CDR3 DNA: TGTGCCAGCAGCCCTCGGACTAGCGGGGGAGAGACCCAGTACTTC. It yields the protein CASSPRTSGGETQYF.